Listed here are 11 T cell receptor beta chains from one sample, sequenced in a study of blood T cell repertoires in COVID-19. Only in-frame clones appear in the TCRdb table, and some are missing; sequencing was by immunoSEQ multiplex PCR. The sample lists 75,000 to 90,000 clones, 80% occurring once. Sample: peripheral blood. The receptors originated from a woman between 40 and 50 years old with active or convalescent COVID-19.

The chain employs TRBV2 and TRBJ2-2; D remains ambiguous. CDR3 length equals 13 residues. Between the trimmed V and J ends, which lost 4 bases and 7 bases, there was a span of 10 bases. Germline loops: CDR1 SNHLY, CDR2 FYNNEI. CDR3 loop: CASSVTTGGELFF. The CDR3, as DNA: TGTGCCAGCAGTGTGACGACGGGCGGGGAGCTGTTTTTT.

The CDR3 protein is CASNLNRGSYNEQFF. DNA for the CDR3: TGTGCCAGCAACCTAAACAGGGGTTCCTACAATGAGCAGTTCTTC. The chain carries TRBV27 and TRBJ2-1, with 7 bases fitting TRBD1. The CDR3 covers 15 residues. Germline V gene sequence: CDR1 MNHEY, CDR2 SMNVEV (reference sequence). V lost 7 bases and J lost 1; bases outside the gene matches: 7.

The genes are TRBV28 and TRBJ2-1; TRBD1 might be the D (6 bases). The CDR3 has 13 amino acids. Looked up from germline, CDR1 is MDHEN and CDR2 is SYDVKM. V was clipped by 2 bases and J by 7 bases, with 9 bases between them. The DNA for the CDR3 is TGTGCCAGCAGTTTACGGACAGTAAATGAGCAGTTCTTC. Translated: CASSLRTVNEQFF.

CDR3 sequence (DNA): TGTGCCAGCAGCGGGGGACTAGATCTCGAGCAGTACTTC. It codes for CASSGGLDLEQYF. The chain links TRBV5-4 to TRBJ2-7; TRBD2 matches 8 bases. Losses at the gene ends were 4 bases for V and 6 bases for J; bases not matched to a gene: 6. Germline loops: CDR1 SGHNT, CDR2 YYREEE (reference sequence). The CDR3 spans 13 residues. Full variable domain (rest looked up from reference TRBV5-4 and TRBJ2-7): ETGVTQSPTHLIKTRGQQVTLRCSSQSGHNTVSWYQQALGQGPQFIFQYYREEENGRGNFPPRFSGLQFPNYSSELNVNALELDDSALYLCASSGGLDLEQYFGPGTRLTVT.

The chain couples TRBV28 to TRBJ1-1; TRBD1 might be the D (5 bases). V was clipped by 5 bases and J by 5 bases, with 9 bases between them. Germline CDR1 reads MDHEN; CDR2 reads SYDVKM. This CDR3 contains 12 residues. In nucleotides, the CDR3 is TGTGCCAGCAGTCAACAGGTAACTGAAGCTTTCTTT. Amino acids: CASSQQVTEAFF.

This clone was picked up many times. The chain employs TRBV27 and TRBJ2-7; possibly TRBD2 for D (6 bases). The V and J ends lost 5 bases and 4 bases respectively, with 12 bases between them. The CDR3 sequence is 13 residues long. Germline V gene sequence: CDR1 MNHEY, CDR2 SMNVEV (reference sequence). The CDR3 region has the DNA TGTGCCAGCAGTCCCAAGGCGGGGTACGAGCAGTACTTC. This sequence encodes CASSPKAGYEQYF.

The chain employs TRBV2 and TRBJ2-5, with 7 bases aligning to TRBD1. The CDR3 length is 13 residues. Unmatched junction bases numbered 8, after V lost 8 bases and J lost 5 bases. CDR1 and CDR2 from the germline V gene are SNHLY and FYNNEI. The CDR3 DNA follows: TGTGCCAGCCTCCGGGACAGCTTCGAGACCCAGTACTTC. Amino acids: CASLRDSFETQYF.

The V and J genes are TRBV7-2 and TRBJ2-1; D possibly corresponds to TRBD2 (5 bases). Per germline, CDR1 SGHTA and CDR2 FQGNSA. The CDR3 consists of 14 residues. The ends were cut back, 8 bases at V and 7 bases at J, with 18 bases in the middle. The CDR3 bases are TGTGCCAGCGGGCTAAGGGAGAAATGGAATGAGCAGTTCTTC. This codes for CASGLREKWNEQFF.

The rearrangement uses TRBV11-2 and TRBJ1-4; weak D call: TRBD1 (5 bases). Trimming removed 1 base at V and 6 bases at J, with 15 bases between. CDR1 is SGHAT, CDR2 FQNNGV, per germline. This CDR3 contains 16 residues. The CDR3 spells CASSLGYRPADEKLFF. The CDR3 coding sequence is TGTGCCAGCAGCTTAGGATACAGGCCCGCGGATGAAAAACTGTTTTTT.

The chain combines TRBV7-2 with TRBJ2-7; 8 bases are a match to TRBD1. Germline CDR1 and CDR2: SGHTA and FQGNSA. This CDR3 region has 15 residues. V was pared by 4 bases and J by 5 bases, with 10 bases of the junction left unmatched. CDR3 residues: CASSSSGQGANEQYF. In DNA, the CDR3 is TGTGCCAGCAGCTCCTCGGGGCAGGGGGCCAACGAGCAGTACTTC.

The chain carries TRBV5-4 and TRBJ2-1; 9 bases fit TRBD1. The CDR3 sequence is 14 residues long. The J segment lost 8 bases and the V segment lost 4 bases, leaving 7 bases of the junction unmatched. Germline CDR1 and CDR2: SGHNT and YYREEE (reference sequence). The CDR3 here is CASSVRDRADEQFF. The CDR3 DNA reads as TGTGCCAGCAGCGTCCGGGACAGGGCCGATGAGCAGTTCTTC.